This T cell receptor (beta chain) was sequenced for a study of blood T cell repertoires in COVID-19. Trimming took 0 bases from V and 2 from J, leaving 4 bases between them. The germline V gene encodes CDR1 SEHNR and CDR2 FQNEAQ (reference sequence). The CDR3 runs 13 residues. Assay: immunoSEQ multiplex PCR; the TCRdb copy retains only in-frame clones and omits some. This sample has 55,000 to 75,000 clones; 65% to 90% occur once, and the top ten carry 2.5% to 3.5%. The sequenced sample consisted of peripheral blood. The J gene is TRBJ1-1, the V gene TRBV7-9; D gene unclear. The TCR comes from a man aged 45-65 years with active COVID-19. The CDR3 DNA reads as TGTGCCAGCAGCTTAGCTCTCAACACTGAAGCTTTCTTT. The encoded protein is CASSLALNTEAFF.